This entry concerns a single T cell receptor beta chain. The data originate from a study of blood T cell repertoires in COVID-19. For the study at large: COVID-19 samples collected from the United States, Italy and Spain covered acute and convalescent phases. Sources were T cells, B-cell-depleted T cells, or PBMCs; the material itself was cDNA or gDNA.

The CDR3 loop spans 15 amino acids. Germline V CDR1 and CDR2: SGHDT, YYEEEE. V shed 0 bases, J shed 0 bases, and the junction held 1 base outside the gene matches. Original analysis: For nucleated cells, counts were estimated from reference gene primer amplification. Assay used: immunoSEQ multiplex PCR; TCRdb lists only in-frame clones, some missing. The D gene and trimming were derived from the DNA, and the V and J assignments and clone size from that table. This sample has 250,000 to 300,000 clones, with roughly nine tenths found just once. The chain uses TRBV5-6 and TRBJ1-2, with 8 bases identical to TRBD1. This sequence originates from a woman aged 50 to 65 who had recovered from COVID-19. Sequenced material: peripheral blood. CDR3: CASSLGTGTNYGYTF. The CDR3 DNA is TGTGCCAGCAGCTTGGGGACAGGGACTAACTATGGCTACACCTTC.